This is a list of T cell receptor beta chains from one sample in a study of blood T cell repertoires in COVID-19. Repertoires were generated with immunoSEQ multiplex PCR, while TCRdb's copy carries only in-frame clones and drops some. The sample carries 130,000 to 150,000 clones, roughly 80% recorded once. The sample consisted of peripheral blood. These receptor sequences come from an elderly woman with acute or convalescent COVID-19. The conserved cysteine and the conserved F or W are not part of the CDR3 here. D genes are given only for firm matches.

TRBV3-1/TRBV3-2	TRBD1	ASSQGGTASNYGYT
TRBV27	.	ASSLSHRVGEKLF
TRBV18	TRBD2	ASSPLTGGRHNEQF
TRBV10-3	.	AISGTLSGNTIY
TRBV7-8	.	ASSTGTFSTDTQY
TRBV27	TRBD1	ASSSTGGLSPLH
TRBV2	.	ASSGQGSNQPQH
TRBV6-5	.	ASSPKGEYRADYT
TRBV19	.	ASSSFLALGGPNEKLF
TRBV12-5	TRBD1	ASGSPPRSRDSVT
TRBV21-1	.	ASSPRKGAGGSPLH
TRBV7-2	TRBD1	ASSLVGGRETQY
TRBV21-1	.	ASSPPKNSPLH
TRBV10-3	.	AISETRSAKNIQY
TRBV4-1	.	ASSLSRDSYEQY
TRBV7-9	TRBD1	ASSSGQGGEKLF
TRBV9	TRBD1	ASSGEGALGEKLF
TRBV4-2	.	ASSREGRERVNTEAF
TRBV27	TRBD1	ASSLKGTGGLYT
TRBV10-2	TRBD2	ASSPGLAGGPYTDTQY
TRBV21-1	.	ASSNFRVLGLSPLH
TRBV29-1	.	SVDVTNTGELF
TRBV2	TRBD1	ASSRLQGEHQPQH
TRBV28	.	ASSSGLVGYGYT
TRBV14	.	ASSQDLRGYGYT
TRBV7-9	TRBD1	ASSWTGWTQY
TRBV9	.	ASSVYPGHPATDTQY
TRBV7-2	.	ASSLSLGGGTDTQY
TRBV9	TRBD1	ASSSRTGLTAEAF
TRBV18	TRBD1	ASSPGTGTGYEQY
TRBV19	TRBD1	ASSTFDRASNQPQH
TRBV19	.	ASSTSLGNTIY
TRBV10-3	TRBD1	AISEGDRVAGELF
TRBV6-6	.	ASSFQGSQETQY
TRBV30	TRBD1	AWGRTGFSYEQY
TRBV12-3/TRBV12-4	TRBD1	ASSLNRGSEQF
TRBV5-1	TRBD1	ASSFGTGGLNEQF
TRBV7-2	.	ASSFGLSGNTIY
TRBV28	.	ASILGLNTEAF
TRBV18	.	ASSLQNTEAF
TRBV2	.	ASNSVAAEAF